What follows are 25 T cell receptor beta chains derived from one specimen sequenced in a study of blood T cell repertoires in COVID-19. Repertoires were generated with immunoSEQ multiplex PCR, while TCRdb's copy carries only in-frame clones and drops some. The table lists about 190,000 clones, around nine tenths of them singletons. The specimen was peripheral blood. The receptors derive from a man aged 25-45 years with acute or convalescent COVID-19.

This chain uses TRBV15 with TRBJ1-2; D might be TRBD1 (5 bases). The CDR3 covers 15 residues. Per germline, CDR1 LNHNV and CDR2 YYDKDF (reference sequence). V was clipped by 3 bases and J by 8 bases, with 19 bases between them. The CDR3 spells CATSRDTPGSRGYTF. The CDR3 nucleotides read TGTGCCACCAGCAGGGACACTCCGGGCTCCCGAGGCTACACCTTC.

This rearrangement joins TRBV19 to TRBJ2-3, with 7 bases aligning to TRBD1. The CDR3 consists of 14 residues. CDR1 LNHDA and CDR2 SQIVND come from the germline V gene (reference sequence). Trimming took 7 bases from V and 1 from J; bases not matched to a gene: 5. In nucleotides, the CDR3 is TGTGCCAGTAAAAACAGGGGAGGCACAGATACGCAGTATTTT. It encodes CASKNRGGTDTQYF.

This clone was counted a single time. The genes are TRBV4-2 and TRBJ1-5, with TRBD1 matching over 7 bases. V was pared by 5 bases and J by 6 bases, with 16 bases of the junction left unmatched. CDR3 length equals 17 residues. The germline CDR1 and CDR2 sequences are LGHNA and YNFKEQ. This chain's CDR3 is CASSSFRQGTVGQPQHF. Here the CDR3 DNA reads TGTGCCAGCAGCTCTTTTCGACAGGGAACGGTTGGTCAGCCCCAGCATTTT.

The gene calls are TRBV2 and TRBJ2-7, with TRBD1 matching 10 bases. V lost 3 bases to trimming and J lost 6 bases; unmatched junction nucleotides: 8. The CDR3 consists of 15 residues. Germline assignment: CDR1 SNHLY and CDR2 FYNNEI. The DNA of the CDR3 is TGTGCCAGCAGTGATAGGGGGACAGGGGTTGGCGAGCAGTACTTC. Amino acids: CASSDRGTGVGEQYF.

CDR3 DNA sequence: TGTGCCAGCAGTTACTCTGTTCCTCCAGTGTACGAGCAGTACTTC. This sequence encodes CASSYSVPPVYEQYF. The chain carries TRBV6-6 and TRBJ2-7; no clear D gene. The V and J ends lost 0 bases and 4 bases respectively, with 13 bases between them. The CDR3 runs 15 residues. Germline-derived CDR1 and CDR2 are MNHNY and SVGAGI (reference sequence).

This clone was recorded a few times. V is TRBV27 and J is TRBJ1-1; 11 bases align to TRBD1. Unmatched junction bases numbered 6, after V lost 9 bases and J lost 0 bases. The CDR3 length is 15 residues. Per the germline V gene, CDR1 is MNHEY and CDR2 is SMNVEV (reference sequence). The chain's CDR3 is CARRTGGGLNTEAFF. The DNA of the CDR3 is TGTGCCAGACGGACAGGGGGCGGTTTGAACACTGAAGCTTTCTTT.

V usage is TRBV18 and J usage is TRBJ1-1, with TRBD1 matching 8 bases. Trimming cost V 4 bases and J 0 bases; bases outside gene matches: 4. This CDR3 comprises 15 residues. Germline CDR1 and CDR2: KGHSH and LQKENI. The CDR3 DNA reads TGTGCCAGCTCACGAGGACAGGGATTGAACACTGAAGCTTTCTTT. It yields the protein CASSRGQGLNTEAFF.

This chain joins TRBV5-8 and TRBJ2-1; D is unclear. Germline V gene data show CDR1 as SGHTS and CDR2 as YDEGEE. Trimming pared 7 bases from V and 3 bases from J, leaving 11 bases between. The CDR3 covers 13 residues. CDR3 amino acids: CASGRTNYNEQFF. CDR3 nucleotide sequence: TGTGCCAGCGGGCGTACCAACTACAATGAGCAGTTCTTC.

J is TRBJ1-2 and V is TRBV7-2, with 8 positions matching TRBD1. Germline V gives CDR1 SGHTA, CDR2 FQGNSA. The V and J ends lost 2 bases and 6 bases, in that order; junction bases with no gene match: 8. The CDR3 length is 15 residues. The CDR3 region is CASSLTAGGLDGYTF. CDR3 in DNA: TGTGCCAGCAGCTTAACCGCAGGGGGCTTGGATGGCTACACCTTC.

The genes are TRBV3-1 (or the pseudogene TRBV3-2) and TRBJ2-5; TRBD1 is a possible D gene (6 bases). Deletions cut 0 bases from V and 4 bases from J, with 9 bases between. Germline values: CDR1 LGHDT, CDR2 YNNKEL (reference sequence). The CDR3 consists of 14 residues. As DNA, the CDR3 is TGTGCCAGCAGCCAAGAACAGGGAGTAGAGACCCAGTACTTC. Its protein product is CASSQEQGVETQYF.

This sequence joins TRBV5-1 and TRBJ2-5, with TRBD2 matching over 9 bases. J gave up 3 bases and V 7 bases, and 4 bases lay outside the gene matches. The CDR3 totals 13 residues. Germline CDR1 SGHRS, CDR2 YFSETQ. CDR3 sequence reads: CASRKRGEETQYF. CDR3 bases: TGCGCCAGCCGGAAGCGGGGGGAAGAGACCCAGTACTTC.

The CDR3 DNA is TGTGCCAGCAGTTTATCGGCAGGGAGGGGAGCTTTCTTT. It is translated as CASSLSAGRGAFF. The rearrangement joins TRBV28 to TRBJ1-1; the D gene is possibly TRBD1 (5 bases). Trimming removed 1 base from V and 10 bases from J, with 13 bases in between. CDR1 MDHEN and CDR2 SYDVKM come from the germline V gene. The CDR3 runs to 13 residues.

This chain links TRBV7-9 with TRBJ2-1, with D perhaps TRBD2 (6 bases). This CDR3 is built from 15 residues. Per germline, CDR1 SEHNR and CDR2 FQNEAQ (reference sequence). Trimming shortened V by 2 bases and J by 7 bases, and 15 bases separated the two germline ends. CDR3 region: CASSLRGTLRNEQFF. In DNA form, the CDR3 reads TGTGCCAGCAGCTTACGCGGGACTCTTCGGAATGAGCAGTTCTTC.

This clone was observed once. J is TRBJ2-5 and V is TRBV11-2, with 7 bases identical to TRBD2. The CDR3 length is 14 residues. Germline-derived CDR1 and CDR2 are SGHAT and FQNNGV. The J segment lost 3 bases and the V segment lost 4 bases, leaving 5 bases of the junction unmatched. CDR3 amino acids: CASSYSGRKETQYF. CDR3 nucleotide sequence: TGTGCCAGCAGCTACTCCGGGAGGAAAGAGACCCAGTACTTC.

In DNA form, the CDR3 reads TGTGCCAGCAGCTTGTACAGGGGTGAAAAACTGTTTTTT. It is translated as CASSLYRGEKLFF. The rearrangement links TRBV5-4 to TRBJ1-4; 7 positions agree with TRBD1. The CDR3 loop spans 13 amino acids. The V gene's germline CDR1 is SGHNT and CDR2 YYREEE (reference sequence). Germline trimming cut 1 base from V and 7 bases from J; bases unmatched to any gene: 1.

The table lists this clone with a few counts. This chain joins TRBV27 and TRBJ2-2; TRBD2 agrees at 12 bases. Germline V gene sequence: CDR1 MNHEY, CDR2 SMNVEV (reference sequence). Germline trimming cut 6 bases from V and 7 bases from J; bases unmatched to any gene: 12. The CDR3 runs 17 residues. CDR3 coding DNA: TGTGCCAGCAGAATCTTGACTAGCGGGGGATATAGCGGGGAGCTGTTTTTT. Its translation is CASRILTSGGYSGELFF.

The rearrangement uses TRBV5-4 and TRBJ2-1; 12 nucleotides match TRBD2. The ends lost 5 bases at V and 3 bases at J; junction bases unmatched: 9. The CDR3 sequence is 17 residues long. Germline assignment: CDR1 SGHNT and CDR2 YYREEE (reference sequence). The CDR3 DNA reads as TGTGCCAGCAGTTTGCAGACTAGCGGGGGCCTCTACAATGAGCAGTTCTTC. Translated, it gives CASSLQTSGGLYNEQFF.

The J gene is TRBJ2-1, the V gene TRBV7-2, with TRBD2 matching over 8 bases. CDR3 size: 16 residues. In germline, CDR1 is SGHTA, CDR2 FQGNSA. The J segment lost 0 bases and the V segment lost 3 bases, leaving 4 bases of the junction unmatched. CDR3 DNA: TGTGCCAGCAGCTTCCGACTAGCGTACTCCTACAATGAGCAGTTCTTC. Translated: CASSFRLAYSYNEQFF.

V gene TRBV10-1 combines with J gene TRBJ2-1, with D tentatively TRBD2 (5 bases). The CDR3 is 12 residues long. Germline V gives CDR1 WNHNN, CDR2 SYGVQD (reference sequence). V was cut by 5 bases and J by 6 bases, with 8 bases left in between. This chain's CDR3 is CASSTDFNEQFF. The CDR3, as DNA: TGCGCCAGCAGTACGGACTTCAATGAGCAGTTCTTC.

The table lists this clone with a few counts. The DNA of the CDR3 is TGTGCCAGCAGCTTAGAACTCCAAAATTCACCCCTCCACTTT. It codes for CASSLELQNSPLHF. The chain combines TRBV7-9 with TRBJ1-6; D unresolved. This CDR3 has 14 residues. Per the germline V gene, CDR1 is SEHNR and CDR2 is FQNEAQ (reference sequence). Trimming left V 1 base short and J 7 bases short, with 8 bases between.

The chain links TRBV7-9 to TRBJ1-1, with 9 bases that match TRBD1. V dropped 5 bases and J dropped 4; count of bases not matched to a gene: 2. The CDR3 is 13 residues long. Germline lookup yields CDR1 SEHNR and CDR2 FQNEAQ (reference sequence). The CDR3 here is CASSRDRVTEAFF. CDR3 bases: TGTGCCAGCAGCCGGGACAGGGTCACTGAAGCTTTCTTT.

The chain carries TRBV5-1 and TRBJ1-3, with D maybe TRBD1 (5 bases). Germline assignment: CDR1 SGHRS and CDR2 YFSETQ. The V end was cut by 0 bases, the J end by 3 bases, with 13 bases between. The CDR3 runs to 16 residues. The CDR3 bases are TGCGCCAGCAGCTTGGATCATGGACATATTGGAAACACCATATATTTT. It specifies CASSLDHGHIGNTIYF.

The rearrangement uses TRBV27 and TRBJ2-7; the match to TRBD2 covers 15 bases. The CDR3 is 15 amino acids. V shed 4 bases and J 4 bases; nucleotides not matched to a gene: 2. From germline, CDR1 is MNHEY and CDR2 SMNVEV (reference sequence). CDR3 coding DNA: TGTGCCAGCAGTTACGGACTAGCGGGAGGGTACGAGCAGTACTTC. Encoded protein: CASSYGLAGGYEQYF.

This rearrangement joins TRBV5-1 to TRBJ2-5; D call uncertain. This CDR3 has 15 residues. CDR1 is SGHRS and CDR2 is YFSETQ in the germline V gene. The germline V and J ends were trimmed by 0 bases and 0 bases, with 9 bases remaining between them. CDR3 region: CASSLADNHQETQYF. The CDR3 region has the DNA TGCGCCAGCAGCTTGGCCGACAATCACCAAGAGACCCAGTACTTC.

The V and J genes are TRBV11-2 and TRBJ1-6; D gene ambiguous. V was trimmed by 5 bases and J by 10 bases, leaving 18 bases between them. CDR3 length equals 15 residues. The germline V gene has CDR1 SGHAT and CDR2 FQNNGV. The CDR3 region is CASSLGPRGKSPLHF. CDR3 nucleotide sequence: TGTGCCAGCAGCCTAGGCCCAAGAGGGAAATCACCCCTCCACTTT.